These 10 T cell receptor beta chains share one sample of origin, sequenced in a study of identical twins (dated by TCRdb to the mid-2010s). Library prep was done by 5' RACE. Sequencing took place on an Illumina HiSeq 2000. TCRdb reanalyzed the raw reads on its own, using fastp at Q25 for trimming and MiXCR for clone calling, and kept in-frame beta chains. Records with the same CDR3 protein are collapsed into one entry carrying the most frequent genes and DNA. Present in this sample are approximately 600,000 distinct CDR3 sequences, roughly 9.5% of which were seen just once. The ten largest clones add up to more than 2.5% of the sample. This same sample was also taken into another study, of yellow fever vaccine responses in identical twins.

Sequencing was performed on PBMCs. The receptors were sampled from a woman aged 18-29 years in good health.

This clonotype was found a few times. The rearrangement uses TRBV7-2 and TRBJ2-1; 11 bases map to TRBD2. The germline gives CDR1 SGHTA, CDR2 FQGNSA. The junction had 12 bases not matched to a gene; V was cut back by 2 bases and J by 0 bases. This CDR3 comprises 20 residues. The CDR3 is CASSLWASGGPPSSYNEQFF. In DNA form, the CDR3 reads TGTGCCAGCAGCTTATGGGCTAGCGGGGGGCCCCCAAGCTCCTACAATGAGCAGTTCTTC.

This clonotype was detected only a few times. The rearrangement links TRBV14 to TRBJ2-1; D is ambiguous. V shed 2 bases and J shed 13 bases, with 15 bases lying between them. The germline V gene has CDR1 SGHDN and CDR2 FVKESK. The CDR3 extends over 13 amino acids. The CDR3 here is CASSQPAVRFQFF. CDR3 sequence (DNA): TGTGCCAGCAGCCAACCGGCTGTGAGGTTTCAGTTCTTC.

This clonotype was counted between two and nine times. The chain employs TRBV6-1 and TRBJ2-1, with 11 nucleotides matching TRBD2. This CDR3 spans 14 amino acids. Germline trimming cut 5 bases from V and 4 bases from J; bases unmatched to any gene: 1. CDR1 and CDR2 from the germline V gene are MNHNS and SASEGT. The CDR3 bases are TGTGCCAGCAGTAGACTAGCGGGGTACAATGAGCAGTTCTTC. It codes for CASSRLAGYNEQFF.

The V and J genes are TRBV11-2 and TRBJ2-4; 10 bases match TRBD1. Germline loops: CDR1 SGHAT, CDR2 FQNNGV. The CDR3 is 16 amino acids. With 5 bases clipped from V and 4 bases from J, the junction kept 8 bases outside the gene matches. In nucleotides, the CDR3 is TGTGCCAGCAGCCAAGGACAGGGGGACCTTAAAAACATTCAGTACTTC. Translation gives CASSQGQGDLKNIQYF.

This clonotype was seen ten or more times. The chain uses TRBV3-1 and TRBJ2-7, with D unresolved. CDR3 length equals 15 residues. Germline V gene sequence: CDR1 LGHDT, CDR2 YNNKEL (reference sequence). V was pared by 0 bases and J by 8 bases, with 17 bases between. The CDR3 reads CASSQDWGTPNQQYF. CDR3 coding DNA: TGTGCCAGCAGCCAAGACTGGGGAACCCCGAATCAGCAGTACTTC.

V and J are TRBV4-1 and TRBJ2-3, with TRBD1 identical over 8 bases. The CDR3 contains 15 residues. Trimming at V came to 1 base and at J to 5 bases, leaving 5 bases not matched to a gene. Germline CDR1 and CDR2: MGHRA and YSYEKL. The CDR3 DNA follows: TGCGCCAGCAGCCAAGGGACAGGGTGGGGAGATACGCAGTATTTT. This encodes CASSQGTGWGDTQYF.

There are a few counts of this clonotype. V is TRBV9 and J is TRBJ1-2; 9 bases are a match to TRBD1. The V segment lost 3 bases and the J segment 0 bases; nucleotides outside the gene matches: 6. The CDR3 spans 16 residues. From germline, CDR1 is SGDLS and CDR2 YYNGEE. This chain's CDR3 is CASSARRDRANYGYTF. The DNA of the CDR3 is TGTGCCAGCAGCGCCCGACGGGACAGGGCTAACTATGGCTACACCTTC.

This clonotype has only a few counts. The V gene is TRBV7-2, the J gene TRBJ1-6, with 9 positions matching TRBD1. Germline CDR1 SGHTA, CDR2 FQGNSA. With 5 bases clipped from V and 9 bases from J, the junction kept 8 bases outside the gene matches. This CDR3 comprises 15 residues. The CDR3 spells CASSARTGGISPLHF. The CDR3 nucleotides read TGTGCCAGCAGCGCCCGAACAGGGGGCATTTCACCCCTCCACTTT.

In this sample, this clonotype turned up a few times. V and J are TRBV4-2 and TRBJ2-5; D is possibly TRBD2 (5 bases). The length of the CDR3 is 14 residues. V was pared by 1 base and J by 5 bases, with 11 bases between. Germline-derived CDR1 and CDR2 are LGHNA and YNFKEQ. The CDR3 nucleotides are TGTGCCAGCAGCCAAGCGGGGAGTAAGGAGACCCAGTACTTC. Translating it yields CASSQAGSKETQYF.

This clonotype occurred a few times. CDR3 region: CASTRAAGGTDTQYF. CDR3 DNA: TGTGCCAGCACCAGGGCAGCGGGGGGAACAGATACGCAGTATTTT. The J gene is TRBJ2-3, the V gene TRBV6-1; 9 bases map to TRBD2. V gave up 7 bases and J gave up 3 bases; unmatched junction bases: 8. Germline assignment: CDR1 MNHNS and CDR2 SASEGT. The CDR3 contains 15 residues.